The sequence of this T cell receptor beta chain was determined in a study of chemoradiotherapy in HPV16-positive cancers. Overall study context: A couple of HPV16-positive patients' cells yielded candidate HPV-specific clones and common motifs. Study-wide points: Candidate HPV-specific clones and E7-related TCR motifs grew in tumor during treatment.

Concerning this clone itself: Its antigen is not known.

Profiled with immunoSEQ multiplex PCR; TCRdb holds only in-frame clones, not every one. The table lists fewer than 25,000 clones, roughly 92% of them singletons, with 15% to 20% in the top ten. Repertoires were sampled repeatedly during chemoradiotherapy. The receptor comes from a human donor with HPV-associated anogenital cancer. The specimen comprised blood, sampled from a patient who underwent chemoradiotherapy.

The CDR3 reads CASSLGQGPINEQFF. Written as DNA, the CDR3 is TGTGCCAGCAGCTTAGGGCAGGGACCCATCAATGAGCAGTTCTTC. This chain joins TRBV7-3 and TRBJ2-1; D may match TRBD1 or TRBD2 (5 bases each). V gave up 2 bases and J gave up 6 bases, with 14 bases separating them. The CDR3 is 15 amino acids. The germline gives CDR1 SGHTA, CDR2 FQGTGA.